The 22 T cell receptor beta chains below were found in one sample sequenced in a study of blood T cell repertoires in COVID-19 (dated by TCRdb to the early 2020s). Library prep was done by the immunoSEQ multiplex PCR assay. In its TCRdb copy, this immuneACCESS table keeps in-frame sequences only and misses some clones. Where compared with another copy, unresolved V genes explain less than half of these, and the others have no known cause. Counted in this sample were roughly 180,000 clones; about four fifths of them appeared once. The top ten clones comprise approximately 11% of the sample. Sample: PBMCs or T cells enriched from blood (not recorded which). The receptor set was obtained from a man in his forties or fifties who had recovered from COVID-19.

The chain carries TRBV2 and TRBJ1-4; 9 bases are shared with TRBD1. V dropped 4 bases and J dropped 8; count of bases not matched to a gene: 8. This CDR3 is 15 amino acids long. Germline values: CDR1 SNHLY, CDR2 FYNNEI. CDR3 sequence reads: CASSATGGQSEKLFF. The CDR3 DNA reads as TGTGCCAGCAGTGCGACAGGGGGACAGAGCGAAAAACTGTTTTTT. Based on the CDR3 plus reference TRBV2 and TRBJ1-4, the full variable domain is EPEVTQTPSHQVTQMGQEVILRCVPISNHLYFYWYRQILGQKVEFLVSFYNNEISEKSEIFDDQFSVERPDGSNFTLKIRSTKLEDSAMYFCASSATGGQSEKLFFGSGTQLSVL.

The rearrangement joins TRBV20-1 to TRBJ2-5; D unclear. V was clipped by 3 bases and J by 0 bases, with 17 bases between them. Germline lookup yields CDR1 DFQATT and CDR2 SNEGSKA (reference sequence). The CDR3 runs to 16 residues. CDR3: CSASRVNGLDQETQYF. CDR3 in DNA: TGCAGTGCTAGTCGGGTAAACGGATTGGACCAAGAGACCCAGTACTTC.

The chain couples TRBV9 to TRBJ2-3, with a tentative D call TRBD2 (5 bases). In germline, CDR1 is SGDLS, CDR2 YYNGEE. The CDR3 covers 17 residues. Trimming cost V 0 bases and J 1 base, with 15 bases left between them. CDR3 protein: CASSVVSSGGCTDTQYF. CDR3 bases: TGTGCCAGCAGCGTAGTGTCCAGCGGAGGTTGCACAGATACGCAGTATTTT.

This chain joins TRBV20-1 and TRBJ2-7, with D possibly TRBD2 on 6 matching bases. The CDR3 covers 11 residues. CDR1 and CDR2 (germline): DFQATT, SNEGSKA (reference sequence). The CDR3 here is CSAFGSSVQYF. The CDR3 nucleotides are TGCAGCGCTTTCGGCTCTAGCGTTCAGTACTTC.

V is TRBV5-4 and J is TRBJ2-3; 7 bases match TRBD2. CDR3 size: 16 residues. Germline CDR1 reads SGHNT; CDR2 reads YYREEE (reference sequence). Germline trimming cut 3 bases from V and 1 base from J; bases unmatched to any gene: 8. The CDR3 reads CASSWGGTVGTDTQYF. CDR3 coding DNA: TGTGCCAGCAGCTGGGGGGGGACGGTGGGCACAGATACGCAGTATTTT. The full variable domain, its missing parts supplied by reference TRBV5-4 and TRBJ2-3, is ETGVTQSPTHLIKTRGQQVTLRCSSQSGHNTVSWYQQALGQGPQFIFQYYREEENGRGNFPPRFSGLQFPNYSSELNVNALELDDSALYLCASSWGGTVGTDTQYFGPGTRLTVL.

The CDR3 here is CASKSNQEQFF. The CDR3 region has the DNA TGTGCCAGCAAGTCCAACCAGGAGCAGTTCTTC. The chain couples TRBV2 to TRBJ2-1; D remains unclear. V shed 7 bases and J shed 10 bases, with 11 bases lying between them. This CDR3 is 11 amino acids long. CDR1 is SNHLY and CDR2 is FYNNEI in the germline V gene.

The chain carries TRBV30 and TRBJ1-3; a weak D match, TRBD1 (6 bases). This CDR3 spans 14 amino acids. The V end was cut by 7 bases, the J end by 4 bases, with 17 bases between. CDR1 GTSNPN and CDR2 SVGIG come from the germline V gene (reference sequence). CDR3 bases: TGTGCCTACAGTGAGGGGGGGATAGGAAACACCATATATTTT. It yields the protein CAYSEGGIGNTIYF.

This clone was detected a few times. J is TRBJ1-3 and V is TRBV7-9, with unresolved D. Germline V gene sequence: CDR1 SEHNR, CDR2 FQNEAQ (reference sequence). There are 14 residues in the CDR3. Trimming cost V 5 bases and J 4 bases, with 12 bases left between them. The CDR3 loop reads CASSARVSGNTIYF. DNA for the CDR3: TGTGCCAGCAGCGCGAGGGTTTCCGGAAACACCATATATTTT.

The chain employs TRBV18 and TRBJ1-2; D gene ambiguous. V was clipped by 1 base and J by 6 bases, with 12 bases between them. Germline-derived CDR1 and CDR2 are KGHSH and LQKENI. This CDR3 has 14 residues. The chain's CDR3 is CASSPRWEEDGYTF. The CDR3 DNA reads TGTGCCAGCTCACCACGATGGGAGGAAGATGGCTACACCTTC.

The chain employs TRBV3-1 (or the pseudogene TRBV3-2) and TRBJ1-5, with TRBD1 matching over 7 bases. Trimming took 4 bases from V and 3 from J; bases not matched to a gene: 6. Germline CDR1 and CDR2: LGHDT and YNNKEL (reference sequence). The CDR3 runs to 15 residues. The CDR3 bases are TGTGCCAGCAGCCTGACCGGGACAGCCAATCAGCCCCAGCATTTT. It codes for CASSLTGTANQPQHF.

The chain combines TRBV6-5 with TRBJ1-3; TRBD1 might be the D (5 bases). V shed 10 bases and J shed 2 bases, with 15 bases lying between them. The CDR3 covers 14 residues. Germline V gene lookup returns CDR1 MNHEY and CDR2 SVGAGI. CDR3 sequence: CAIQEGVTGNTIYF. CDR3 coding DNA: TGTGCCATCCAGGAAGGGGTAACTGGAAACACCATATATTTT.

The CDR3 here is CATSRGGGTGNEQFF. The CDR3 DNA sequence: TGTGCCACCAGCAGAGGCGGGGGAACGGGCAATGAGCAGTTCTTC. The gene calls are TRBV15 and TRBJ2-1; 7 nucleotides match TRBD2. Germline loops: CDR1 LNHNV, CDR2 YYDKDF (reference sequence). V shed 1 base, J shed 6 bases, and the junction held 6 bases outside the gene matches. The CDR3 loop spans 15 amino acids.

In its sample, this clone was seen once. This chain uses TRBV19 with TRBJ2-7; D not certain. Trimming cost V 6 bases and J 0 bases, with 15 bases left between them. The germline gives CDR1 LNHDA, CDR2 SQIVND (reference sequence). There are 15 residues in the CDR3. DNA of the CDR3: TGTGCCAGTAGGGGCAGAAGTTACCCCTCCTACGAGCAGTACTTC. As protein: CASRGRSYPSYEQYF.

The chain carries TRBV28 and TRBJ2-3, with 7 bases aligning to TRBD2. The CDR3 runs 15 residues. J was trimmed by 0 bases and V by 5 bases; bases with no gene match: 5. CDR1 and CDR2 from the germline V gene are MDHEN and SYDVKM. CDR3 region: CASSKAGFSTDTQYF. The DNA for the CDR3 is TGTGCCAGCAGTAAAGCGGGATTTAGCACAGATACGCAGTATTTT.

The chain has TRBV29-1 and TRBJ2-7; possible D gene TRBD2, 6 bases. The CDR3 runs to 12 residues. V was pared by 0 bases and J by 6 bases, with 9 bases between. Germline V gene lookup returns CDR1 SQVTM and CDR2 ANQGSEA. CDR3 protein: CSVEEEGTEQYF. The CDR3 nucleotides are TGCAGCGTTGAAGAGGAGGGTACCGAGCAGTACTTC.

The chain uses TRBV5-1 and TRBJ1-1; 7 nucleotides match TRBD1. Looked up from germline, CDR1 is SGHRS and CDR2 is YFSETQ. The V and J ends lost 4 bases and 7 bases, in that order; junction bases with no gene match: 7. The CDR3 length is 13 residues. The CDR3 DNA reads TGCGCCAGCAGCCGGGGACAGCGAAATGAAGCTTTCTTT. Protein sequence: CASSRGQRNEAFF. Full variable domain (outside the CDR3, taken from reference TRBV5-1 and TRBJ1-1): KAGVTQTPRYLIKTRGQQVTLSCSPISGHRSVSWYQQTPGQGLQFLFEYFSETQRNKGNFPGRFSGRQFSNSRSEMNVSTLELGDSALYLCASSRGQRNEAFFGQGTRLTVV.

The CDR3 DNA reads as TGTGCCAGCAGCGACAGGAACCCCTATGGCTACACCTTC. Translated: CASSDRNPYGYTF. V is TRBV12-3 or TRBV12-4 and J is TRBJ1-2; tentative D call: TRBD1 (6 bases). Trimming stripped 6 bases from V and 4 bases from J, with 12 bases between. CDR3 length: 13 residues.

The V and J genes are TRBV28 and TRBJ2-4; D is ambiguous. The CDR3 sequence is 15 residues long. V was pared by 6 bases and J by 0 bases, with 12 bases between. Per the germline V gene, CDR1 is MDHEN and CDR2 is SYDVKM. Here the CDR3 reads CASSEVQLAKNIQYF. The CDR3, as DNA: TGTGCCAGCAGCGAAGTACAGCTAGCCAAAAACATTCAGTACTTC.

V is TRBV18 and J is TRBJ2-5, with 7 positions matching TRBD1. The CDR3 sequence is 14 residues long. V gave up 3 bases and J gave up 1 base; unmatched junction bases: 2. Germline values: CDR1 KGHSH, CDR2 LQKENI. The DNA of the CDR3 is TGTGCCAGCTCACCCGACAGGGTCCAAGAGACCCAGTACTTC. Translation: CASSPDRVQETQYF.

V gene TRBV5-1 combines with J gene TRBJ2-4, with 7 bases matching TRBD1. There are 14 residues in the CDR3. V was clipped by 4 bases and J by 9 bases; unmatched bases: 10. The germline CDR1 and CDR2 sequences are SGHRS and YFSETQ. CDR3 sequence (DNA): TGCGCCAGCAGCGAGACAGGGCGAGAAGGCATTCAGTACTTC. Protein sequence: CASSETGREGIQYF.

This chain connects TRBV3-1 (or the pseudogene TRBV3-2) to TRBJ1-3, with D perhaps matching TRBD1 (6 bases). The germline V gene encodes CDR1 LGHDT and CDR2 YNNKEL (reference sequence). The V end was cut by 7 bases, the J end by 0 bases, with 13 bases between. The CDR3 covers 15 residues. This chain's CDR3 is CASTIRRGSGNTIYF. The CDR3 nucleotides read TGTGCCAGCACCATACGCAGGGGCTCTGGAAACACCATATATTTT.

The chain joins TRBV19 to TRBJ2-2; TRBD2 matches 7 bases. The CDR3 runs 17 residues. The germline CDR1 and CDR2 sequences are LNHDA and SQIVND (reference sequence). The ends lost 5 bases at V and 6 bases at J; junction bases unmatched: 15. The CDR3 loop reads CASSLRRDGGGSGELFF. As DNA, the CDR3 is TGTGCCAGTAGTCTCAGGCGGGACGGCGGGGGTTCCGGGGAGCTGTTTTTT. Combining the CDR3 with reference TRBV19 and TRBJ2-2 gives the whole variable domain DGGITQSPKYLFRKEGQNVTLSCEQNLNHDAMYWYRQDPGQGLRLIYYSQIVNDFQKGDIAEGYSVSREKKESFPLTVTSAQKNPTAFYLCASSLRRDGGGSGELFFGEGSRLTVL.